The next 10 T cell receptor beta chains were all read from a single sample in a study of T cell repertoires in cytomegalovirus infection. Each CDR3 protein gets one entry after TCRdb re-called the reads with MiXCR. This table holds tens of thousands of distinct CDR3 sequences, about 26% found once. No cognate antigen is known for these TCRs. The material was CD8+ T cells from cultured PBMCs, obtained from culture after CMV antigen stimulation. These receptors all stem from a human donor in good health (CMV status not recorded). Some clones in this sample may be carry-over from other donors' samples.

This clonotype occurred many times. J is TRBJ1-1 and V is TRBV6-5, with 7 bases lining up with TRBD1. The ends lost 5 bases at V and 6 bases at J; junction bases unmatched: 12. Germline CDR1 reads MNHEY; CDR2 reads SVGAGI. CDR3 length equals 15 residues. CDR3 DNA sequence: TGTGCCAGCAGTACTAACAGGGGACCCCCTCCTGAAGCTTTCTTT. As protein: CASSTNRGPPPEAFF.

In this sample, this clonotype turned up a few times. The chain has TRBV7-9 and TRBJ2-5; a possible D gene is TRBD2 (7 bases). This CDR3 is 15 amino acids long. The V gene's germline CDR1 is SEHNR and CDR2 FQNEAQ (reference sequence). The V end was cut by 5 bases, the J end by 2 bases, with 15 bases between. The CDR3 bases are TGTGCCAGCAGCCAAGGGGGGGCTCCACAAGAGACCCAGTACTTC. This encodes CASSQGGAPQETQYF.

This clonotype was seen ten or more times. The chain employs TRBV7-8 and TRBJ1-1; D might be TRBD1 (5 bases). The CDR3 length is 13 residues. Germline V CDR1 and CDR2: SGHVS, FQNEAQ. Trimming stripped 5 bases from V and 3 bases from J, with 10 bases between. Here the CDR3 reads CASSPLGDTEAFF. Here the CDR3 DNA reads TGTGCCAGCAGCCCATTGGGGGACACTGAAGCTTTCTTT.

The chain carries TRBV9 and TRBJ1-2; 9 positions match TRBD1. J lost 8 bases, V lost 3 bases, and 11 bases had no gene match. This CDR3 is built from 15 residues. Per the germline V gene, CDR1 is SGDLS and CDR2 is YYNGEE. Written as DNA, the CDR3 is TGTGCCAGCAGCGGAACCGGGACAGGGCGAAGGGGCTACACCTTC. It codes for CASSGTGTGRRGYTF.

The genes are TRBV7-3 and TRBJ2-3; 7 nucleotides match TRBD1. Unmatched junction bases numbered 4, after V lost 5 bases and J lost 2 bases. CDR3 size: 14 residues. The germline CDR1 and CDR2 sequences are SGHTA and FQGTGA. Written as DNA, the CDR3 is TGTGCCAGCAGCGCCGGGACAGCCACAGATACGCAGTATTTT. The encoded protein is CASSAGTATDTQYF. The variable domain in full, completed from reference TRBV7-3 and TRBJ2-3, reads GAGVSQTPSNKVTEKGKYVELRCDPISGHTALYWYRQSLGQGPEFLIYFQGTGAADDSGLPNDRFFAVRPEGSVSTLKIQRTERGDSAVYLCASSAGTATDTQYFGPGTRLTVL.

The chain links TRBV7-6 to TRBJ2-1; 8 bases match TRBD2. Germline lookup yields CDR1 SGHVS and CDR2 FNYEAQ. This CDR3 contains 17 residues. The V segment lost 1 base and the J segment 0 bases; nucleotides outside the gene matches: 5. In nucleotides, the CDR3 is TGTGCCAGCAGCTTAGGGACTAGCCCCAGCTCCTACAATGAGCAGTTCTTC. It yields the protein CASSLGTSPSSYNEQFF.

V and J are TRBV27 and TRBJ1-1; the D gene is possibly TRBD1 (6 bases). Trimming stripped 6 bases from V and 0 bases from J, with 11 bases between. This CDR3 region has 14 residues. Germline V CDR1 and CDR2: MNHEY, SMNVEV (reference sequence). The CDR3 DNA sequence: TGTGCCAGCAGAAAGCCAGGGGTGAACACTGAAGCTTTCTTT. Its protein is CASRKPGVNTEAFF.

J is TRBJ2-7 and V is TRBV5-6; 8 positions agree with TRBD2. J lost 2 bases, V lost 4 bases, and 5 bases had no gene match. From germline, CDR1 is SGHDT and CDR2 YYEEEE. The CDR3 runs to 14 residues. CDR3: CASSLSGSPYEQYF. CDR3 nucleotide sequence: TGTGCCAGCAGCCTAAGCGGGAGCCCCTACGAGCAGTACTTC.

In DNA form, the CDR3 reads TGTGCCAGCAGTTTTGAGTTGAACACTGAAGCTTTCTTT. Translation: CASSFELNTEAFF. The V gene is TRBV12-3 or TRBV12-4, the J gene TRBJ1-1; D remains ambiguous. Deletions cut 3 bases from V and 0 bases from J, with 5 bases between. There are 13 residues in the CDR3.

This chain joins TRBV11-2 and TRBJ1-1; D unresolved. CDR1 and CDR2 (germline): SGHAT, FQNNGV. The V end lost 0 bases, the J end lost 4 bases, and 6 bases lay between the germline ends. The CDR3 spans 13 residues. The DNA for the CDR3 is TGTGCCAGCAGCTTAGATAGTCTCACTGAAGCTTTCTTT. Protein product: CASSLDSLTEAFF.